These 27 T cell receptor beta chains share one sample of origin, sequenced in a study of blood T cell repertoires in COVID-19. Assay: immunoSEQ multiplex PCR; the TCRdb copy retains only in-frame clones and omits some. The data show around 270,000 clones, about 80% seen once. The sample was peripheral blood. The receptor source for this set is a person aged 70 to 85 with COVID-19, enrolled during active disease.

V gene TRBV18 combines with J gene TRBJ2-2, with D perhaps matching TRBD1 (6 bases). Germline lookup yields CDR1 KGHSH and CDR2 LQKENI. V shed 6 bases and J shed 7 bases, with 18 bases lying between them. The CDR3 contains 15 residues. The CDR3 region has the DNA TGTGCCAGCTCCCGTAGACAGGCGAACGGCGGGGAGCTGTTTTTT. It specifies CASSRRQANGGELFF.

The chain uses TRBV6-5 and TRBJ1-6; TRBD1 might be the D (6 bases). The germline V gene has CDR1 MNHEY and CDR2 SVGAGI. The V and J ends lost 6 bases and 8 bases respectively, with 11 bases between them. The CDR3 has 13 residues. Here the CDR3 DNA reads TGTGCCAGCAGGCCCCGGACAGATTCACCCCTCCACTTT. Its protein product is CASRPRTDSPLHF.

This sequence joins TRBV7-2 and TRBJ2-7, with D possibly being TRBD1 (6 bases). From germline, CDR1 is SGHTA and CDR2 FQGNSA. The CDR3 covers 14 residues. V shed 2 bases and J shed 5 bases, with 13 bases lying between them. The CDR3 coding sequence is TGTGCCAGCAGCTTATACAGGGCGATTGACGAGCAGTACTTC. This codes for CASSLYRAIDEQYF.

This chain joins TRBV9 and TRBJ1-6, with 7 bases matching TRBD1. V was pared by 4 bases and J by 11 bases, with 6 bases of the junction left unmatched. The germline CDR1 and CDR2 sequences are SGDLS and YYNGEE. The CDR3 extends over 13 amino acids. CDR3 sequence reads: CASSTGQEAPLHF. The CDR3 DNA reads TGTGCCAGCAGCACAGGACAGGAGGCACCCCTCCACTTT.

The J gene is TRBJ2-7, the V gene TRBV14; tentative D call: TRBD2 (7 bases). From germline, CDR1 is SGHDN and CDR2 FVKESK. This CDR3 is built from 12 residues. V lost 1 base and J lost 8, with 9 bases in between. As DNA, the CDR3 is TGTGCCAGCAGCCAAGGGGGGGGCAAGCAGTACTTC. Its translation is CASSQGGGKQYF.

As DNA, the CDR3 is TGTGCCAGCAGCTTAGGAGCGGCCATCGGAGATACGCAGTATTTT. It encodes CASSLGAAIGDTQYF. The chain couples TRBV7-6 to TRBJ2-3; D may be TRBD2 (5 bases). V was shortened by 1 base and J by 5 bases, with 13 bases between the two germline ends. Germline V gives CDR1 SGHVS, CDR2 FNYEAQ. The CDR3 is 15 residues long.

The chain links TRBV12-5 to TRBJ2-2; TRBD2 matches 8 bases. There are 18 residues in the CDR3. The V and J ends lost 0 bases and 0 bases, in that order; junction bases with no gene match: 6. Germline V gene data show CDR1 as LGHNT and CDR2 as FRNRAP. The CDR3 reads CASGLVQSGSTNTGELFF. The CDR3, as DNA: TGTGCTAGTGGTTTGGTACAAAGCGGGAGTACGAACACCGGGGAGCTGTTTTTT. Supplemented by reference TRBV12-5 and TRBJ2-2, the full variable domain reads DARVTQTPRHKVTEMGQEVTMRCQPILGHNTVFWYRQTMMQGLELLAYFRNRAPLDDSGMPKDRFSAEMPDATLATLKIQPSEPRDSAVYFCASGLVQSGSTNTGELFFGEGSRLTVL.

The chain couples TRBV6-5 to TRBJ1-2; 7 positions agree with TRBD1. The V gene's germline CDR1 is MNHEY and CDR2 SVGAGI. The ends lost 5 bases at V and 7 bases at J; junction bases unmatched: 10. The CDR3 extends over 14 amino acids. The CDR3 here is CASSTQQGIGGYTF. The DNA for the CDR3 is TGTGCCAGCAGTACACAACAGGGGATCGGTGGCTACACCTTC.

The CDR3 region is CASSQDFPGTVYEQYF. CDR3 coding DNA: TGCGCCAGCAGCCAAGATTTCCCGGGGACAGTCTACGAGCAGTACTTC. The chain has TRBV4-3 and TRBJ2-7; 7 bases line up with TRBD1. The CDR3 runs to 16 residues. The trim removed 0 bases at V and 3 bases at J, leaving 8 bases unmatched. Germline loops: CDR1 LGHNA, CDR2 YSLEER.

The V and J genes are TRBV6-2 or TRBV6-3 and TRBJ2-5; 10 nucleotides match TRBD2. The V gene's germline CDR1 is MNHEY and CDR2 SVGEGT. This CDR3 region has 15 residues. V lost 3 bases, J lost 8 bases, and 9 bases stayed unmatched. This chain's CDR3 is CASSYIASGSTTQYF. The CDR3 DNA follows: TGTGCCAGCAGTTATATAGCTAGCGGGAGTACTACCCAGTACTTC.

This sequence joins TRBV28 and TRBJ1-2, with 8 bases fitting TRBD1. V lost 8 bases to trimming and J lost 8 bases; unmatched junction nucleotides: 7. Per the germline V gene, CDR1 is MDHEN and CDR2 is SYDVKM. The CDR3 is 12 amino acids. The CDR3 DNA follows: TGTGCCAGCCGGCAGGGGGCGAGAGGCTACACCTTC. Translated: CASRQGARGYTF.

This chain joins TRBV4-3 and TRBJ1-4; D uncertain. Germline V CDR1 and CDR2: LGHNA, YSLEER. The CDR3 has 13 residues. Between the trimmed V and J ends, which lost 3 bases and 3 bases, there was a span of 5 bases. The CDR3 nucleotides are TGCGCCAGCAGCCACAGGCCTAATGAAAAACTGTTTTTT. Protein sequence: CASSHRPNEKLFF.

The chain carries TRBV3-1 (or the pseudogene TRBV3-2) and TRBJ1-2, with 9 bases that match TRBD1. The CDR3 has 16 amino acids. Germline CDR1 is LGHDT and CDR2 is YNNKEL (reference sequence). Trimming cost V 2 bases and J 3 bases; bases outside gene matches: 7. This CDR3 is CASSQRDRDKDYGYTF. In nucleotides, the CDR3 is TGTGCCAGCAGCCAACGGGACAGGGATAAAGACTATGGCTACACCTTC.

This clone was counted between two and nine times. The chain combines TRBV7-3 with TRBJ1-6; D gene uncertain. The germline V gene encodes CDR1 SGHTA and CDR2 FQGTGA. The germline V and J ends were trimmed by 2 bases and 8 bases, with 10 bases remaining between them. The CDR3 is 14 residues long. The CDR3 loop is CASSLGDNHSPLHF. CDR3 in DNA: TGTGCCAGCAGCTTAGGAGATAATCATTCACCCCTCCACTTT.

The chain combines TRBV7-2 with TRBJ2-7; the D gene is possibly TRBD1 (6 bases). The CDR3 is 15 residues long. Germline loops: CDR1 SGHTA, CDR2 FQGNSA. Trimming removed 2 bases from V and 4 bases from J, with 15 bases in between. CDR3 DNA: TGTGCCAGCAGCTTAAACTCGGGACAAACATACGAGCAGTACTTC. Its translation is CASSLNSGQTYEQYF.

The chain links TRBV6-1 to TRBJ2-7; 11 bases align to TRBD1. CDR3 length: 16 residues. J lost 4 bases, V lost 4 bases, and 9 bases had no gene match. Germline V gives CDR1 MNHNS, CDR2 SASEGT. CDR3 DNA sequence: TGTGCCAGCAGTGGCCTGGGGGACAGGGGGAGTTACGAGCAGTACTTC. It translates to CASSGLGDRGSYEQYF.

The chain recombines TRBV19 with TRBJ2-5; 7 bases match TRBD2. V was pared by 7 bases and J by 5 bases, with 13 bases of the junction left unmatched. Germline CDR1 is LNHDA and CDR2 is SQIVND (reference sequence). CDR3 length equals 15 residues. This chain's CDR3 is CASTTGGFLGETQYF. CDR3 sequence (DNA): TGTGCCAGTACCACGGGGGGATTCCTTGGGGAGACCCAGTACTTC.

This clone is a singleton in its sample. This chain connects TRBV7-3 to TRBJ2-2; D is possibly TRBD2 (6 bases). Trimming stripped 5 bases from V and 1 base from J, with 11 bases between. CDR3 length equals 15 residues. Germline CDR1 SGHTA, CDR2 FQGTGA. CDR3 sequence (DNA): TGTGCCAGCAGCCTTATGCGGGGGAACACCGGGGAGCTGTTTTTT. Protein product: CASSLMRGNTGELFF.

The chain recombines TRBV7-2 with TRBJ2-2; 9 bases are shared with TRBD2. The CDR3 spans 14 residues. The junction had 0 bases not matched to a gene; V was cut back by 1 base and J by 6 bases. Germline CDR1 is SGHTA and CDR2 is FQGNSA. DNA for the CDR3: TGTGCCAGCAGCTTAGGACTAGCGGCCGGGGAGCTGTTTTTT. Protein: CASSLGLAAGELFF.

The chain recombines TRBV21-1 with TRBJ1-5; TRBD1 is the table's D call, not checked against the DNA. TRBV21-1 is flagged as a pseudogene. CDR3 size: 17 residues. The CDR3 nucleotides are TGTGCCAGCAGCAATGTTAGGCGGGACAGGGGGGTGAGGCCCCAGCATTTT. It specifies CASSNVRRDRGVRPQHF.

This chain joins TRBV5-1 and TRBJ1-1; 7 positions agree with TRBD1. Germline values: CDR1 SGHRS, CDR2 YFSETQ. The length of the CDR3 is 14 residues. V gave up 7 bases and J gave up 4 bases; unmatched junction bases: 10. The DNA for the CDR3 is TGCGCCAGCTGGAATACAGGGGCCAGCACTGAAGCTTTCTTT. Amino acids: CASWNTGASTEAFF. Full variable domain (rest looked up from reference TRBV5-1 and TRBJ1-1): KAGVTQTPRYLIKTRGQQVTLSCSPISGHRSVSWYQQTPGQGLQFLFEYFSETQRNKGNFPGRFSGRQFSNSRSEMNVSTLELGDSALYLCASWNTGASTEAFFGQGTRLTVV.

V gene TRBV15 combines with J gene TRBJ2-5; TRBD2 agrees at 11 bases. Germline-derived CDR1 and CDR2 are LNHNV and YYDKDF (reference sequence). The CDR3 consists of 17 residues. The V segment lost 3 bases and the J segment 5 bases; nucleotides outside the gene matches: 11. Here the CDR3 reads CATSSKTGLAVRETQYF. CDR3 coding DNA: TGTGCCACCAGCAGCAAGACGGGACTAGCGGTCCGGGAGACCCAGTACTTC. Variable domain in full (rest from reference TRBV15 and TRBJ2-5): DAMVIQNPRYQVTQFGKPVTLSCSQTLNHNVMYWYQQKSSQAPKLLFHYYDKDFNNEADTPDNFQSRRPNTSFCFLDIRSPGLGDTAMYLCATSSKTGLAVRETQYFGPGTRLLVL.

The chain carries TRBV5-1 and TRBJ2-7; 10 positions agree with TRBD1. The CDR3 has 15 amino acids. The germline gives CDR1 SGHRS, CDR2 YFSETQ. V shed 4 bases, J shed 5 bases, and the junction held 9 bases outside the gene matches. CDR3 sequence (DNA): TGCGCCAGCAGCCCCTTGACAGGGGGCTTCGACGAGCAGTACTTC. It encodes CASSPLTGGFDEQYF.

This clone has only one observation. The V call is TRBV5-6, the J call TRBJ1-6; TRBD1 matches at 7 bases. V trimming: 10 bases; J trimming: 5 bases; junction bases outside the gene matches: 9. Germline assignment: CDR1 SGHDT and CDR2 YYEEEE. This CDR3 has 14 residues. The CDR3 reads CAGQKGQHNSPLHF. The CDR3 bases are TGTGCCGGGCAAAAGGGACAGCATAATTCACCCCTCCACTTT.

This chain uses TRBV28 with TRBJ1-2, with a weak D call TRBD1 (5 bases). The CDR3 spans 17 residues. Trimming stripped 7 bases from V and 0 bases from J, with 21 bases between. Germline V gene data show CDR1 as MDHEN and CDR2 as SYDVKM. CDR3 region: CASNSPPTDITNYGYTF. The CDR3 DNA sequence: TGTGCCAGCAACAGCCCTCCGACAGACATTACTAACTATGGCTACACCTTC.

V gene TRBV7-3 combines with J gene TRBJ2-5, with TRBD1 identical over 9 bases. The CDR3 is 15 amino acids. The V gene's germline CDR1 is SGHTA and CDR2 FQGTGA. Unmatched junction bases numbered 6, after V lost 5 bases and J lost 2 bases. The DNA of the CDR3 is TGTGCCAGCAGCCCCGCGACAGGGGGGCAAGAGACCCAGTACTTC. This translates into CASSPATGGQETQYF.

This clone was recorded once. V gene TRBV5-4 combines with J gene TRBJ2-7, with D perhaps matching TRBD1 (5 bases). CDR3 length: 14 amino acids. From germline, CDR1 is SGHNT and CDR2 YYREEE (reference sequence). V lost 4 bases to trimming and J lost 2 bases, with 13 bases between them. In nucleotides, the CDR3 is TGTGCCAGCAGCCAATCAGACAGTACCTACGAGCAGTACTTC. Translated, it gives CASSQSDSTYEQYF.